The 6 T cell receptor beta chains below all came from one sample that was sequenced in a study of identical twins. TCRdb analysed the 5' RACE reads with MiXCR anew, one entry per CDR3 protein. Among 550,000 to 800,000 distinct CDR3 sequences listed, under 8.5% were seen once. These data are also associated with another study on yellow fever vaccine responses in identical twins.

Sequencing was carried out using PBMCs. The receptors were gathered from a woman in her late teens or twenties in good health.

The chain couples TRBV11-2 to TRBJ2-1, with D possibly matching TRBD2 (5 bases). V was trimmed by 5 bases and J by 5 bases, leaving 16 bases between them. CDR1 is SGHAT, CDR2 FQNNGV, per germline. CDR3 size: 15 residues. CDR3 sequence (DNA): TGTGCCAGCAGCGGTGCCGGGATTAGGCACAATGAGCAGTTCTTC. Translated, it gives CASSGAGIRHNEQFF.

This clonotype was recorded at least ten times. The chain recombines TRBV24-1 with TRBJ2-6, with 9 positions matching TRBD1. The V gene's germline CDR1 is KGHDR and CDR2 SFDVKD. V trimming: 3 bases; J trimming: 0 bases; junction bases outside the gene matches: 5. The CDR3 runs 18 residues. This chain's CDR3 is CATSDRTGVNSGANVLTF. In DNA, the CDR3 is TGTGCCACCAGTGATAGGACAGGGGTCAACTCTGGGGCCAACGTCCTGACTTTC.

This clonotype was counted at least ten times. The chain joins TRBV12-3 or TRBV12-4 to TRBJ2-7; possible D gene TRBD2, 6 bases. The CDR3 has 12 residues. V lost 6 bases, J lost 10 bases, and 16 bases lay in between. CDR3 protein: CASRSAGRDQYF. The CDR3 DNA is TGTGCCAGCAGATCCGCTGGGCGGGATCAGTACTTC.

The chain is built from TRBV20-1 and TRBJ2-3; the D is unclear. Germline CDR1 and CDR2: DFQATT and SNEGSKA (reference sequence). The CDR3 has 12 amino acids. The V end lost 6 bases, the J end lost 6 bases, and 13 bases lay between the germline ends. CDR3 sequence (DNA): TGCAGTGCCTCGCCCTTAGGGGATACGCAGTATTTT. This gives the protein CSASPLGDTQYF.

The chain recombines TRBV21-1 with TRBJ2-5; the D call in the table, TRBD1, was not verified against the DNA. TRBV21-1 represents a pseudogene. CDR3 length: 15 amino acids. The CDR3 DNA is TGTGCCAGCTTTACAGGGGGATTGCACCAAGAGACCCAGTACTTC. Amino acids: CASFTGGLHQETQYF.

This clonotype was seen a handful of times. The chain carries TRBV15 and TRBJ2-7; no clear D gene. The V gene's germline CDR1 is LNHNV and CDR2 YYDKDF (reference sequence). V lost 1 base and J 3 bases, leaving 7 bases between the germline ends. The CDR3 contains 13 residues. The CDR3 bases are TGTGCCACCAGCAGAGGCAGGCTCTACGAGCAGTACTTC. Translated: CATSRGRLYEQYF.